Listed below are T cell receptor beta chains from one sample, sequenced in a study of cytotoxic CD8 clonotypes in ibrutinib-treated CLL. This table comes from immunoSEQ multiplex PCR, and its TCRdb copy is limited to in-frame clones, with some not included. The profile shows 50,000 to 60,000 clones, over 65% of them singletons. This sample comprised PBMCs, obtained after 24 months of ibrutinib treatment. These receptors were obtained from a human donor with chronic lymphocytic leukemia. The CDR3 runs from the conserved cysteine through the conserved F or W. A D gene is named only where the DNA matches it firmly. Not every row has a clone size; where given, it reads once, few, many or a size class.

TRBV10-3,TRBJ1-1,TRBD1,NA,TGTGCCATCAGACAGACAGGGACGAGCACTGAAGCTTTCTTT,CAIRQTGTSTEAFF
TRBV28,TRBJ1-2,NA,NA,TGTGCCAGCAGCCCCGGGAACTACTATGGCTACACCTTC,CASSPGNYYGYTF
TRBV5-6,TRBJ1-5,TRBD1,NA,TGTGCCAGCAGCAAGGACAGGGGAGGTAATCAGCCCCAGCATTTT,CASSKDRGGNQPQHF
TRBV10-3,TRBJ2-7,NA,NA,TGTGCCACCCGGCCAGGCTTGCTTAGCGAGAGCTCCTACGAGCAGTACTTC,CATRPGLLSESSYEQYF
TRBV7-9,TRBJ2-6,NA,few,TGTGCCAGCAGCTTAGGGGTCTCTGGGGCCAACGTCCTGACTTTC,CASSLGVSGANVLTF
TRBV19,TRBJ2-1,NA,few,TGTGCCAGTAGGTCAGGGAGCTCCTACAATGAGCAGTTCTTC,CASRSGSSYNEQFF
TRBV19,TRBJ1-4,NA,NA,TGTGCCAGTAGTATAGATCCATCAACTAATGAAAAACTGTTTTTT,CASSIDPSTNEKLFF
TRBV6-1,TRBJ1-2,NA,NA,TGTGCCAGCAGTAGGGAATCCTATGGCTACACCTTC,CASSRESYGYTF
TRBV7-8,TRBJ2-1,TRBD2,NA,TGTGCCAGCAGCAGTAGCGGGAGGTACCACAATGAGCAGTTCTTC,CASSSSGRYHNEQFF
TRBV9,TRBJ1-2,NA,NA,TGTGCCAGCAGCCCAGAGGACCGAGGAGGGTATGGCTACACCTTC,CASSPEDRGGYGYTF
TRBV9,TRBJ2-5,NA,NA,TGTGCCAGCAGCGCCATAGAGGGGCGCCTGGAGACCCAGTACTTC,CASSAIEGRLETQYF
TRBV4-2,TRBJ2-1,NA,once,TGTGCCAGCAGCCAAGAGATAGCGTCCTACAATGAGCAGTTCTTC,CASSQEIASYNEQFF
TRBV19,TRBJ2-6,TRBD1,NA,TGTGCCAGTAGTACCGGGACAGGGTCCGGGGCCAACGTCCTGACTTTC,CASSTGTGSGANVLTF
TRBV7-8,TRBJ1-2,NA,NA,TGTGCCAGCAGCTCCGCAGGCGGGCCAGCAGAGGGCTACACCTTC,CASSSAGGPAEGYTF
TRBV6-5,TRBJ2-6,TRBD1,NA,TGTGTCAGCACCGACAGGGCTGGGGCCAACGTCCTGACTTTC,CVSTDRAGANVLTF
TRBV7-3,TRBJ2-5,TRBD1,NA,TGTGCCAGCAGCCCCGACAGGGGAAGGGAGACCCAGTACTTC,CASSPDRGRETQYF
TRBV5-1,TRBJ2-2,NA,NA,TGCGCCAGCAGGGAGGCCCCCACCGGGGAGCTGTTTTTT,CASREAPTGELFF
TRBV5-1,TRBJ2-2,TRBD2,NA,TGCGCCAGCAGCTTGGCGAGACTAGCGGGTACCGGGGAGCTGTTTTTT,CASSLARLAGTGELFF
TRBV6-6,TRBJ1-4,NA,once,TGTGCCAGCAGTTATCAGGGCTTAGGAGAAAAACTGTTTTTT,CASSYQGLGEKLFF
TRBV6-4,TRBJ2-3,NA,NA,TGTGCCAGCAGTGAAGGATCTAGCGCAGATACGCAGTATTTT,CASSEGSSADTQYF
TRBV4-2,TRBJ2-2,NA,NA,TGTGCCAGCAGCCAAGGGTTACTAGCCACCGGGGAGCTGTTTTTT,CASSQGLLATGELFF
TRBV28,TRBJ2-7,NA,few,TGTGCCAGCAGTTTGCCCCTAGCAGGCGAGCAGTACTTC,CASSLPLAGEQYF
TRBV18,TRBJ1-1,TRBD1,few,TGTGCCAGCTCACCACGGGACAGTGAAGCTTTCTTT,CASSPRDSEAFF
TRBV6-4,TRBJ2-1,TRBD1,NA,TGTGCCAGCAGTGACTCGTCACAGGGGGGAAATGAGCAGTTCTTC,CASSDSSQGGNEQFF
TRBV30,TRBJ1-2,NA,NA,TGTGGCACAGGCTTTTTAAACTATGGCTACACCTTC,CGTGFLNYGYTF
TRBV7-9,TRBJ1-4,NA,few,TGTGCCAGCAGCTTAGCCGGCGGGAATGAAAAACTGTTTTTT,CASSLAGGNEKLFF
TRBV6-5,TRBJ1-2,TRBD1,NA,TGTGCCAGCAGGACGGACAGGGGAATTTTCGGCTACACCTTC,CASRTDRGIFGYTF
TRBV5-4,TRBJ2-1,NA,NA,TGTGCCAGCAGCTTCGAGGGACTTCAACAGTTCTTC,CASSFEGLQQFF
TRBV27,TRBJ2-7,NA,NA,TGTGCCAGCAGTTTAAACCGACTGAACTACGAGCAGTACTTC,CASSLNRLNYEQYF
TRBV7-2,TRBJ1-4,TRBD1,once,TGTGCCAGCAGCCGACAGGGGGCAATGGGTGAAAAACTGTTTTTT,CASSRQGAMGEKLFF
TRBV4-3,TRBJ2-2,NA,once,TGCGCCAGCAGCCCTTCTGGGCTATTGAACACCGGGGAGCTGTTTTTT,CASSPSGLLNTGELFF
TRBV6-1,TRBJ2-1,NA,NA,TGTGCCAGCAGTGAAATGTCCCGGTTCCCCTACAATGAGCAGTTCTTC,CASSEMSRFPYNEQFF
TRBV6-4,TRBJ2-2,NA,NA,TGTGCCAGCAAGGGCAGCACGAACACCGGGGAGCTGTTTTTT,CASKGSTNTGELFF
TRBV27,TRBJ2-3,NA,NA,TGTGCCAGCAGATCACTAGCCGAAGATACGCAGTATTTT,CASRSLAEDTQYF
TRBV9,TRBJ2-7,NA,few,TGTGCCAGCAGCTCTCAGGGGCTAGCCTACGAGCAGTACTTC,CASSSQGLAYEQYF
TRBV11-2,TRBJ2-3,NA,once,TGTGCCAGCAGCCCTTCTACCTCCACAGATACGCAGTATTTT,CASSPSTSTDTQYF
TRBV7-9,TRBJ2-5,NA,NA,TGTGCCAGCAGCACATACAGGGATGAGGAGACCCAGTACTTC,CASSTYRDEETQYF
TRBV5-8,TRBJ2-7,NA,once,TGTGCCAGCTCGAGGCGAGCAGGAGGGGGATACGAGCAGTACTTC,CASSRRAGGGYEQYF
TRBV7-7,TRBJ2-2,TRBD1,NA,TGTGCCAGCAGCCCGGACAGGACAAACACCGGGGAGCTGTTTTTT,CASSPDRTNTGELFF
TRBV18,TRBJ2-1,NA,NA,TGTGCCAGCTCACTTTACTCGGGGGAAAATGAGCAGTTCTTC,CASSLYSGENEQFF
TRBV2,TRBJ1-1,TRBD1,few,TGTGCCAGCAGTGCCGGGACAGGGGGCCCTGCTGGCTACACTGAAGCTTTCTTT,CASSAGTGGPAGYTEAFF
TRBV2,TRBJ2-7,NA,once,TGTGCCAGCAGTGAATCTGTCAGAACCTACGAGCAGTACTTC,CASSESVRTYEQYF
TRBV5-1,TRBJ1-1,NA,NA,TGCGCCAGCAGCTTGGTTGGAGACACTGAAGCTTTCTTT,CASSLVGDTEAFF
TRBV11-2,TRBJ2-1,TRBD2,NA,TGTGCCAGCAGCTTACCCCCAGCGGGAGAGCAGTTCTTC,CASSLPPAGEQFF
TRBV5-1,TRBJ2-1,TRBD2,few,TGCGCCAGCAGCCACGGACTAGCGGCCCAAGGCTACAATGAGCAGTTCTTC,CASSHGLAAQGYNEQFF
TRBV2,TRBJ1-1,NA,NA,TGTGCCAGCAGCGGAGAGGGGAACACTGAAGCTTTCTTT,CASSGEGNTEAFF
TRBV19,TRBJ1-1,TRBD1,NA,TGTGCCAGTAGTATCTCATTTGACAGGGGGAACACTGAAGCTTTCTTT,CASSISFDRGNTEAFF
TRBV9,TRBJ2-7,NA,NA,TGTGCCAGCAGCGTAGCGACGGGAGAAGTCTACGAGCAGTACTTC,CASSVATGEVYEQYF
TRBV6-1,TRBJ1-4,NA,NA,TGTGCCAGCAGTACCCGGGACAAAGATAATGAAAAACTGTTTTTT,CASSTRDKDNEKLFF
TRBV10-3,TRBJ2-7,TRBD1,NA,TGTGCCATCAGTGGGACAGGGATGGGCGAGCAGTACTTC,CAISGTGMGEQYF
TRBV27,TRBJ1-1,NA,NA,TGTGCCAGCAGGCAAGGAAGGTTTGAAGCTTTCTTT,CASRQGRFEAFF
TRBV5-6,TRBJ2-1,NA,few,TGTGCCAGCAGCTTGGTGGGGGATACTAGGACCGGCAATGAGCAGTTCTTC,CASSLVGDTRTGNEQFF
TRBV4-1,TRBJ2-2,TRBD1,NA,TGCGCCAGCAGCCACCCTGGGCAGGGGGCCGGGGAGCTGTTTTTT,CASSHPGQGAGELFF
TRBV29-1,TRBJ1-1,NA,NA,TGCAGCGTCGAACAAGGGACATCTAGGATGACTGAAGCTTTCTTT,CSVEQGTSRMTEAFF
TRBV5-8,TRBJ1-1,NA,once,TGTGCCAGCAGCTTGACGGAGAACACTGAAGCTTTCTTT,CASSLTENTEAFF